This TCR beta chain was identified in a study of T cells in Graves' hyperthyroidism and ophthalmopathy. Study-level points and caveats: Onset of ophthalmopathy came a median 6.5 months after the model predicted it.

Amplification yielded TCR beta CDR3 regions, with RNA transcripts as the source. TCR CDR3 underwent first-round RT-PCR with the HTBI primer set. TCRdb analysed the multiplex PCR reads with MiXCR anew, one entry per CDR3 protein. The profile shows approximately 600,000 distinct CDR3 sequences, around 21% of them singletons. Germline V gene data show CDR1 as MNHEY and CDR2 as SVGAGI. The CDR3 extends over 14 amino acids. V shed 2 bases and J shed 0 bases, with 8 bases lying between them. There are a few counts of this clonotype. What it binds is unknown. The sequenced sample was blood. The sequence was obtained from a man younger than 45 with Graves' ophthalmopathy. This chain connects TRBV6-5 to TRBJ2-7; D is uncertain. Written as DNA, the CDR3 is TGTGCCAGCAGTTACGGCGACCACTCCTACGAGCAGTACTTC. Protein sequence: CASSYGDHSYEQYF.